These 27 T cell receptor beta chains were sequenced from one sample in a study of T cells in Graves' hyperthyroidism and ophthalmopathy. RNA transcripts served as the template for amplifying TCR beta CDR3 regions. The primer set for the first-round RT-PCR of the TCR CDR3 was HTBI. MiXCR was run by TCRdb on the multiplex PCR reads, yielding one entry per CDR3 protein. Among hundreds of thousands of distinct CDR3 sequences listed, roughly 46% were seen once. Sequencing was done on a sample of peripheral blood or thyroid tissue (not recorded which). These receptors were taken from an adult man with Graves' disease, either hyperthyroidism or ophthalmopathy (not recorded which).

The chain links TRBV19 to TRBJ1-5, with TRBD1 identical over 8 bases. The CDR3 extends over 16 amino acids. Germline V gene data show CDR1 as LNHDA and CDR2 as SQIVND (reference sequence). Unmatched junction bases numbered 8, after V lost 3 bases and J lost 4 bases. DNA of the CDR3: TGTGCCAGTAGTATCCATCAGGGGGCCAGAAATCAGCCCCAGCATTTT. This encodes CASSIHQGARNQPQHF.

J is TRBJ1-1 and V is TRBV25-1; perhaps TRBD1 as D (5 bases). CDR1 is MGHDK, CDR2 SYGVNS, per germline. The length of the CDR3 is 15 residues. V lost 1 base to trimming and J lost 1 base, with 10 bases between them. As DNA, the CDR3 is TGTGCCAGCAGTGAATGGGGCGACCGGAACACTGAAGCTTTCTTT. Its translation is CASSEWGDRNTEAFF.

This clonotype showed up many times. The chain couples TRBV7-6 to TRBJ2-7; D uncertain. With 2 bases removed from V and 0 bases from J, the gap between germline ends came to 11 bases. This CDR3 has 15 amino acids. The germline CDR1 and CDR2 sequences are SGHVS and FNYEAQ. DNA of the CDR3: TGTGCCAGCAGCTTATGGGATGGCAGCTCCTACGAGCAGTACTTC. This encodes CASSLWDGSSYEQYF.

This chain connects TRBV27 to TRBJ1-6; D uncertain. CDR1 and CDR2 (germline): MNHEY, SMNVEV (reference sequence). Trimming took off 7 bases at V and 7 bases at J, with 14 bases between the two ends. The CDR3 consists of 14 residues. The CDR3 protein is CASKGPARNSPLHF. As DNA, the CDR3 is TGTGCCAGCAAAGGACCCGCACGAAATTCACCCCTCCACTTT.

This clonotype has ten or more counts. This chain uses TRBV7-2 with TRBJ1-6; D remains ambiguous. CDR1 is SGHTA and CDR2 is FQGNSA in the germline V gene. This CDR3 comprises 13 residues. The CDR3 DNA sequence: TGTGTCTCGGCGGAGTCGCGGGGTTCACCCCTCCACTTT. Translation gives CVSAESRGSPLHF.

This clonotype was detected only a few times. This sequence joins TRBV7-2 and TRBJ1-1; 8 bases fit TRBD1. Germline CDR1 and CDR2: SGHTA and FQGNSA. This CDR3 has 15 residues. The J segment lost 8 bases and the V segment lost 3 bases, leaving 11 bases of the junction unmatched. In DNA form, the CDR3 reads TGTGCCAGCAGCTTTGGCCCACAGGGGGTCGGGGAAGCTTTCTTT. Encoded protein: CASSFGPQGVGEAFF. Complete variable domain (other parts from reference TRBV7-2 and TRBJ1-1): GAGVSQSPSNKVTEKGKDVELRCDPISGHTALYWYRQSLGQGLEFLIYFQGNSAPDKSGLPSDRFSAERTGGSVSTLTIQRTQQEDSAVYLCASSFGPQGVGEAFFGQGTRLTVV.

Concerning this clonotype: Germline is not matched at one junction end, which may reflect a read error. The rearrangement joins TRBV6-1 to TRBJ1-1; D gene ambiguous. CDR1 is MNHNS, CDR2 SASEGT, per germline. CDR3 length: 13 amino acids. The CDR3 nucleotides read TGTGCCGGCAGTCAATGGCCGAACACTGAAGCTTTCTTT. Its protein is CAGSQWPNTEAFF.

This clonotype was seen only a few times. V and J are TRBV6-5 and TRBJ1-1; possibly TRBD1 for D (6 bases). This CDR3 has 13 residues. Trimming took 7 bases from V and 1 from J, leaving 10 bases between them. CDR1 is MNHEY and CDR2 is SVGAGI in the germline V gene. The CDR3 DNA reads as TGTGCCAGCAAGGGACAACCGAACACTGAAGCTTTCTTT. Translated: CASKGQPNTEAFF.

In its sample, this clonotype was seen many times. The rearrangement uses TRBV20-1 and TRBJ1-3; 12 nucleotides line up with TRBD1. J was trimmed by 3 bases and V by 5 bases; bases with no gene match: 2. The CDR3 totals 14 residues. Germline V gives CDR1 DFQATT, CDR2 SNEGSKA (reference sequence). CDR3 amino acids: CSAGDRGHGNTIYF. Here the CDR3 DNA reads TGCAGTGCTGGGGACAGGGGGCATGGAAACACCATATATTTT.

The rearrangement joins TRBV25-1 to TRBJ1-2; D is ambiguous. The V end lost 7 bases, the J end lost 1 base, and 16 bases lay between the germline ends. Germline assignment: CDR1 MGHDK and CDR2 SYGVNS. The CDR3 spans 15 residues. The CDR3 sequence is CASTGSNVGNYGYTF. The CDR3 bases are TGTGCCAGCACGGGGTCCAACGTGGGTAACTATGGCTACACCTTC.

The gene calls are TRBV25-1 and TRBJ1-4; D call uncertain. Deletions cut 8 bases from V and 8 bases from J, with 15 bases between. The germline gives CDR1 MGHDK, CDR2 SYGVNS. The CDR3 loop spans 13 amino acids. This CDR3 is CASPGYVVEKLFF. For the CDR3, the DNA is TGTGCCAGCCCCGGGTACGTGGTCGAAAAACTGTTTTTT. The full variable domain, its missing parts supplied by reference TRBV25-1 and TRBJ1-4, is EADIYQTPRYLVIGTGKKITLECSQTMGHDKMYWYQQDPGMELHLIHYSYGVNSTEKGDLSSESTVSRIRTEHFPLTLESARPSHTSQYLCASPGYVVEKLFFGSGTQLSVL.

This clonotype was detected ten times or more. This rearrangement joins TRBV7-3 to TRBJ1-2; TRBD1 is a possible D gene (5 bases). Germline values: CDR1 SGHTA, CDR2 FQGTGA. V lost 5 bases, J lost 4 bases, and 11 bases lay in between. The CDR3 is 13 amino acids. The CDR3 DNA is TGTGCCAGCAGCCAGACAGTGGGCTATGGCTACACCTTC. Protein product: CASSQTVGYGYTF. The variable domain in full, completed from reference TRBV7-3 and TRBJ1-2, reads GAGVSQTPSNKVTEKGKYVELRCDPISGHTALYWYRQSLGQGPEFLIYFQGTGAADDSGLPNDRFFAVRPEGSVSTLKIQRTERGDSAVYLCASSQTVGYGYTFGSGTRLTVV.

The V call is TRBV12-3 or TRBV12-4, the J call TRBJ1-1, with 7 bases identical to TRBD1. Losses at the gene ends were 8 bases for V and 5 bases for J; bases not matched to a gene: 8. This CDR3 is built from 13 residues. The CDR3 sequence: CASVRGQRTEAFF. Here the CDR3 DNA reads TGTGCCAGCGTTCGGGGACAGAGAACTGAAGCTTTCTTT.

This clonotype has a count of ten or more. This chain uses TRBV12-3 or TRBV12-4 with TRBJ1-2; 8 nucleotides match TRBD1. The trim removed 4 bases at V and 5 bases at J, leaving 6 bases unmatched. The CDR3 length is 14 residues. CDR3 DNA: TGTGCCAGCAGTTCCTCAGGGGGCGAGTATGGCTACACCTTC. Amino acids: CASSSSGGEYGYTF.

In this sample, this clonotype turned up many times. CDR3 bases: TGTGCCAGCAGCTTACCAGGGTCCAATCAGCCCCAGCATTTT. Translation: CASSLPGSNQPQHF. V and J are TRBV7-9 and TRBJ1-5; D might be TRBD1 (5 bases). CDR3 length equals 14 residues. V lost 2 bases and J 3 bases, leaving 8 bases between the germline ends. Germline lookup yields CDR1 SEHNR and CDR2 FQNEAQ (reference sequence).

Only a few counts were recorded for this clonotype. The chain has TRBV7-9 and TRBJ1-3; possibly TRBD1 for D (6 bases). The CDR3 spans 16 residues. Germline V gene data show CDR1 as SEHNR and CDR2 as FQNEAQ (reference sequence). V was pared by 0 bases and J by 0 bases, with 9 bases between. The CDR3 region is CASSLAGGPSGNTIYF. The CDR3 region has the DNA TGTGCCAGCAGCTTAGCGGGGGGCCCCTCTGGAAACACCATATATTTT. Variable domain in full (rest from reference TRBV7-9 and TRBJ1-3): DTGVSQNPRHKITKRGQNVTFRCDPISEHNRLYWYRQTLGQGPEFLTYFQNEAQLEKSRLLSDRFSAERPKGSFSTLEIQRTEQGDSAMYLCASSLAGGPSGNTIYFGEGSWLTVV.

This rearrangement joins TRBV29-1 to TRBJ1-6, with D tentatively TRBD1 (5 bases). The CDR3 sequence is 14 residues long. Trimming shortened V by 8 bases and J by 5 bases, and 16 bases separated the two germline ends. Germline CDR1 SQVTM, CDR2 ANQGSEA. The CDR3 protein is CSLASGGHNSPLHF. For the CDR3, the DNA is TGCAGCTTAGCCTCCGGGGGACATAATTCACCCCTCCACTTT.

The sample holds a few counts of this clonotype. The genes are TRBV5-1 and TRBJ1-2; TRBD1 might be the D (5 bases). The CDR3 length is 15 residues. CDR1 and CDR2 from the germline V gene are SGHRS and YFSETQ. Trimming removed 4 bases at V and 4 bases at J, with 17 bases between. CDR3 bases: TGCGCCAGCAGCCTCGGACGTACGGACACCTATGGCTACACCTTC. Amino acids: CASSLGRTDTYGYTF.

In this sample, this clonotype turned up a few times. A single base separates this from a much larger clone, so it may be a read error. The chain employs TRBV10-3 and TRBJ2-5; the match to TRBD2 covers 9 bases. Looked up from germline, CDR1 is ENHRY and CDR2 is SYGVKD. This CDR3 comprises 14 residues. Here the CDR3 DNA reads TGTGCCAGCAGTGAGTCACTAGCGGGAGAGACCCAGTACTTC. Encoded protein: CASSESLAGETQYF.

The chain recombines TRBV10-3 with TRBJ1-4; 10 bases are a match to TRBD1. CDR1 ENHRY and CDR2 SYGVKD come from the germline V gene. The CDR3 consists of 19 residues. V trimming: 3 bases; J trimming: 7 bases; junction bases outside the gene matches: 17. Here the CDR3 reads CAISDPTGGQGLESEKLFF. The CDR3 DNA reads TGTGCCATCAGTGACCCGACGGGGGGACAGGGGCTGGAGAGTGAAAAACTGTTTTTT.

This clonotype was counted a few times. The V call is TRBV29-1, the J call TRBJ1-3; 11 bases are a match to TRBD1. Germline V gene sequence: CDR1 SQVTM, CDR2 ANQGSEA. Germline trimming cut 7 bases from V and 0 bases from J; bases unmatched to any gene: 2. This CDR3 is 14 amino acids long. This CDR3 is CSAGQGVSGNTIYF. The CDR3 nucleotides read TGCAGCGCGGGACAGGGGGTCTCTGGAAACACCATATATTTT.

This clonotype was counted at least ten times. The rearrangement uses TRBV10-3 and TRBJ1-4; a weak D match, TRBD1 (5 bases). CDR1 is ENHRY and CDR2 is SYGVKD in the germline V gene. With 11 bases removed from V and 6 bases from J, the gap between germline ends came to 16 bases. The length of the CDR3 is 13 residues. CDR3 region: CAAGVGEDEKLFF. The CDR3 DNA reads TGTGCCGCCGGGGTGGGGGAGGATGAAAAACTGTTTTTT.

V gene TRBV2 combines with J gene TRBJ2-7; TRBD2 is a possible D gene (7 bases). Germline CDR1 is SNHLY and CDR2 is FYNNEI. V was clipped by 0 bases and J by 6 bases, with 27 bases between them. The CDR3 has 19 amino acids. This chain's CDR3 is CASSEAGVSGIQGSLEQYF. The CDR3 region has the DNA TGTGCCAGCAGTGAAGCGGGCGTCAGCGGGATCCAGGGGTCCCTCGAGCAGTACTTC. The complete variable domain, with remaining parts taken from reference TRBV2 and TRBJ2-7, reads EPEVTQTPSHQVTQMGQEVILRCVPISNHLYFYWYRQILGQKVEFLVSFYNNEISEKSEIFDDQFSVERPDGSNFTLKIRSTKLEDSAMYFCASSEAGVSGIQGSLEQYFGPGTRLTVT.

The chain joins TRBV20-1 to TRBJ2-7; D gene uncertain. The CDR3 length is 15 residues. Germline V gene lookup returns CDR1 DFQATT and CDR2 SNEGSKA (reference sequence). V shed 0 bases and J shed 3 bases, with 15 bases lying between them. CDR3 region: CSARDTRISVYEQYF. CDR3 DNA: TGCAGTGCTAGAGATACACGGATATCGGTCTACGAGCAGTACTTC.

As DNA, the CDR3 is TGCAGTGCAGTAGACGGGAGTACCTTATTAAAAGAGACCCAGTACTTC. This sequence encodes CSAVDGSTLLKETQYF. V gene TRBV20-1 combines with J gene TRBJ2-5; the D gene is possibly TRBD2 (6 bases). CDR3 length: 16 residues. Germline CDR1 DFQATT, CDR2 SNEGSKA (reference sequence). V was shortened by 6 bases and J by 3 bases, with 23 bases between the two germline ends.

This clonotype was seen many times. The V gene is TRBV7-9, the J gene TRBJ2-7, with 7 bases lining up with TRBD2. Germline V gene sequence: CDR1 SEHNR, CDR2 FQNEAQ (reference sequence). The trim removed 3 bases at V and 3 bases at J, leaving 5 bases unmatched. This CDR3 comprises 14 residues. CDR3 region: CASSFAGVSYEQYF. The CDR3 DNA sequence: TGTGCCAGCAGCTTTGCGGGGGTCAGCTACGAGCAGTACTTC.

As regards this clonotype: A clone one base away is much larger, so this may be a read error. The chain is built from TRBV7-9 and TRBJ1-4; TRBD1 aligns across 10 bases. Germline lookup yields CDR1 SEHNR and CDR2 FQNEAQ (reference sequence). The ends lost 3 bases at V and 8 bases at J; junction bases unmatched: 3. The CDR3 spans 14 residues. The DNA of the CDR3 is TGTGCCAGCAGCTTGGGACAGGGGAAGGAAAAACTGTTTTTT. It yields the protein CASSLGQGKEKLFF.